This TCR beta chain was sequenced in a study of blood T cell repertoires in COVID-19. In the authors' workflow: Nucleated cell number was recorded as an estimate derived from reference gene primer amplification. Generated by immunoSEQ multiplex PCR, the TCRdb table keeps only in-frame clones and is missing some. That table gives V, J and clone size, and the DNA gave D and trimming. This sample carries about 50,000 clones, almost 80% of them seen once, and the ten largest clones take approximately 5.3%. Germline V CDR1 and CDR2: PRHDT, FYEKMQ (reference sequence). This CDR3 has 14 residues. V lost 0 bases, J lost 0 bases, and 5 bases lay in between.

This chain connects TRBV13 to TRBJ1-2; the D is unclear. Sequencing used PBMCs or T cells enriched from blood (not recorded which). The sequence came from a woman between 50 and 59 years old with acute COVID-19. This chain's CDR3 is CASSLGRTNYGYTF. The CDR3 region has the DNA TGTGCCAGCAGCTTAGGGCGAACTAACTATGGCTACACCTTC.